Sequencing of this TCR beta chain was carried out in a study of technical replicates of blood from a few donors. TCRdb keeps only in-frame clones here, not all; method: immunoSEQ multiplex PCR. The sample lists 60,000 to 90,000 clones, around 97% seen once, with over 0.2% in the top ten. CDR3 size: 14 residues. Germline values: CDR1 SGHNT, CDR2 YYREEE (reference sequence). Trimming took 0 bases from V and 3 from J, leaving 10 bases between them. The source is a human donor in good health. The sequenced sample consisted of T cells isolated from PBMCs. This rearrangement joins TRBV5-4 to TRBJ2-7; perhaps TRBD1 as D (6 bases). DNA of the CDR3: TGTGCCAGCAGCTTGGGGACAGCGAACTACGAGCAGTACTTC. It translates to CASSLGTANYEQYF. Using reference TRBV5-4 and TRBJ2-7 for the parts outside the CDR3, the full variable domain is ETGVTQSPTHLIKTRGQQVTLRCSSQSGHNTVSWYQQALGQGPQFIFQYYREEENGRGNFPPRFSGLQFPNYSSELNVNALELDDSALYLCASSLGTANYEQYFGPGTRLTVT.